The 15 T cell receptor beta chains below were found in one sample sequenced in a study of blood T cell repertoires in COVID-19. Sequencing was performed with immunoSEQ multiplex PCR; in TCRdb, only in-frame clones are kept and a portion is missing. The sample lists 200,000 to 300,000 clones, approximately 91% occurring once. Sequencing was performed on peripheral blood. These receptors originate from a person under 35 with COVID-19, enrolled during active disease.

The genes are TRBV2 and TRBJ2-3; 9 bases are a match to TRBD2. The CDR3 sequence is 15 residues long. Germline loops: CDR1 SNHLY, CDR2 FYNNEI. Trimming at V came to 7 bases and at J to 6 bases, leaving 11 bases not matched to a gene. The CDR3 spells CASILAGAGVDTQYF. CDR3 in DNA: TGTGCCAGCATTTTAGCGGGAGCAGGTGTTGATACGCAGTATTTT.

V and J are TRBV6-5 and TRBJ2-3; D might be TRBD2 (6 bases). V was trimmed by 6 bases and J by 4 bases, leaving 14 bases between them. Germline V CDR1 and CDR2: MNHEY, SVGAGI. The CDR3 extends over 14 amino acids. CDR3 bases: TGTGCCAGCAGGGACCAGGGAGGCGCAGATACGCAGTATTTT. Translated, it gives CASRDQGGADTQYF.

The rearrangement uses TRBV28 and TRBJ2-3, with D possibly TRBD2 on 5 matching bases. CDR1 MDHEN and CDR2 SYDVKM come from the germline V gene. Trimming cost V 5 bases and J 4 bases, with 22 bases left between them. The length of the CDR3 is 17 residues. The CDR3 DNA sequence: TGTGCCAGCAGTCCGCGCCGTTACGGGAATCTTGCAGATACGCAGTATTTT. It specifies CASSPRRYGNLADTQYF. Combining the CDR3 with reference TRBV28 and TRBJ2-3 gives the whole variable domain DVKVTQSSRYLVKRTGEKVFLECVQDMDHENMFWYRQDPGLGLRLIYFSYDVKMKEKGDIPEGYSVSREKKERFSLILESASTNQTSMYLCASSPRRYGNLADTQYFGPGTRLTVL.

The V call is TRBV2, the J call TRBJ1-2; a possible D gene is TRBD1 (5 bases). The CDR3 has 16 residues. Trimming pared 6 bases from V and 3 bases from J, leaving 20 bases between. From germline, CDR1 is SNHLY and CDR2 FYNNEI. The CDR3 sequence: CASRKGAVDSYYGYTF. In nucleotides, the CDR3 is TGTGCCAGCAGGAAAGGGGCAGTCGATTCCTACTATGGCTACACCTTC.

The rearrangement links TRBV19 to TRBJ2-5; D gene unclear. V shed 5 bases and J shed 2 bases, with 6 bases lying between them. The CDR3 is made up of 12 amino acids. Germline lookup yields CDR1 LNHDA and CDR2 SQIVND (reference sequence). CDR3 amino acids: CASSRVQETQYF. CDR3 nucleotide sequence: TGTGCCAGTAGTCGCGTGCAAGAGACCCAGTACTTC.

The J gene is TRBJ1-2, the V gene TRBV12-3 or TRBV12-4; TRBD1 matches at 8 bases. The junction had 4 bases not matched to a gene; V was cut back by 8 bases and J by 8 bases. This CDR3 contains 11 residues. CDR3 loop: CASAGGWGYTF. For the CDR3, the DNA is TGTGCCAGCGCAGGGGGCTGGGGCTACACCTTC.

This chain connects TRBV13 to TRBJ2-1; 7 nucleotides line up with TRBD1. The V gene end was trimmed by 5 bases and the J gene end by 8 bases; junction bases not matched to a gene: 9. Germline loops: CDR1 PRHDT, CDR2 FYEKMQ (reference sequence). The CDR3 loop spans 14 amino acids. CDR3 coding DNA: TGTGCCAGCAGCCCACAAAACAGGGGCCATGAGCAGTTCTTC. Amino acids: CASSPQNRGHEQFF.

The chain has TRBV25-1 and TRBJ2-2; the D gene is possibly TRBD2 (6 bases). Deletions cut 1 base from V and 1 base from J, with 13 bases between. CDR3 length equals 17 residues. Germline assignment: CDR1 MGHDK and CDR2 SYGVNS. The CDR3 region is CASSEFLRLGNTGELFF. The CDR3 DNA reads as TGTGCCAGCAGTGAATTTTTGAGACTAGGGAACACCGGGGAGCTGTTTTTT.

The gene calls are TRBV19 and TRBJ2-5, with TRBD1 identical over 7 bases. There are 13 residues in the CDR3. Per the germline V gene, CDR1 is LNHDA and CDR2 is SQIVND (reference sequence). Germline trimming cut 9 bases from V and 4 bases from J; bases unmatched to any gene: 8. The DNA of the CDR3 is TGTGCCAGCGCTGACAGGGAAGGAGAGACCCAGTACTTC. It translates to CASADREGETQYF.

The chain has TRBV6-2 or TRBV6-3 and TRBJ2-1, with D unclear. V shed 1 base and J shed 5 bases, with 6 bases lying between them. CDR1 and CDR2 from the germline V gene are MNHEY and SVGEGT. CDR3 length: 13 amino acids. The CDR3 spells CASSYLRHNEQFF. CDR3 coding DNA: TGTGCCAGCAGTTACTTGCGCCACAATGAGCAGTTCTTC.

The chain uses TRBV29-1 and TRBJ1-2; TRBD1 matches at 10 bases. CDR3 length: 13 amino acids. From germline, CDR1 is SQVTM and CDR2 ANQGSEA. V lost 6 bases, J lost 4 bases, and 5 bases stayed unmatched. CDR3 DNA: TGCAGCGTGAGACAGGGGGCTTCCTATGGCTACACCTTC. Its translation: CSVRQGASYGYTF.

This clone was counted between two and nine times. The rearrangement joins TRBV5-4 to TRBJ2-7, with D possibly matching TRBD1 (6 bases). V was trimmed by 0 bases and J by 2 bases, leaving 9 bases between them. The CDR3 loop spans 14 amino acids. The germline CDR1 and CDR2 sequences are SGHNT and YYREEE (reference sequence). Here the CDR3 DNA reads TGTGCCAGCAGCTTGGAGGCAGGGGCCTACGAGCAGTACTTC. It specifies CASSLEAGAYEQYF.

This chain joins TRBV18 and TRBJ2-7, with D tentatively TRBD1 (5 bases). There are 13 residues in the CDR3. Trimming removed 5 bases from V and 1 base from J, with 9 bases in between. The V gene's germline CDR1 is KGHSH and CDR2 LQKENI. The CDR3 DNA follows: TGTGCCAGCTCATCAGGACAATCCTACGAGCAGTACTTC. It codes for CASSSGQSYEQYF.

The chain joins TRBV24-1 to TRBJ2-1, with 7 bases fitting TRBD1. There are 14 residues in the CDR3. Looked up from germline, CDR1 is KGHDR and CDR2 is SFDVKD. J gave up 4 bases and V 9 bases, and 8 bases lay outside the gene matches. The CDR3 DNA reads TGTGCCACCGGGAGCCGGGACAGTTACAATGAGCAGTTCTTC. It yields the protein CATGSRDSYNEQFF.

This clone has a single count. This chain links TRBV7-3 with TRBJ2-5; 7 positions match TRBD1. V trimming: 5 bases; J trimming: 5 bases; junction bases outside the gene matches: 11. Germline CDR1 is SGHTA and CDR2 is FQGTGA. The CDR3 has 15 amino acids. The CDR3 bases are TGTGCCAGCAGCCCGGGACAGACAAAGATGGAGACCCAGTACTTC. Translating it yields CASSPGQTKMETQYF.